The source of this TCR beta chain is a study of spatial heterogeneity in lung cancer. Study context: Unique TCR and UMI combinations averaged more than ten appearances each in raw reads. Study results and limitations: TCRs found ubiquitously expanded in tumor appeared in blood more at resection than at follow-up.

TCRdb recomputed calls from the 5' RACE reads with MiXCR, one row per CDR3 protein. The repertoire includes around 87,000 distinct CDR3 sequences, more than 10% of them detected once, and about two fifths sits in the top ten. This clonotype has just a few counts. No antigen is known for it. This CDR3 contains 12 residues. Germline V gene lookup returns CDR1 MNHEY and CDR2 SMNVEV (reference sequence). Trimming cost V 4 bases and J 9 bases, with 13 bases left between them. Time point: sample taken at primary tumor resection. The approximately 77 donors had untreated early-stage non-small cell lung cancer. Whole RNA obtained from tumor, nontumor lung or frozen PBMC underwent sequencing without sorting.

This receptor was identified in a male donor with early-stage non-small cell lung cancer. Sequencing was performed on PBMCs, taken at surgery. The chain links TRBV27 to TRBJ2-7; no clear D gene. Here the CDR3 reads CASSSRTEGQYF. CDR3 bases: TGTGCCAGCAGTTCCCGGACGGAAGGGCAGTACTTC.